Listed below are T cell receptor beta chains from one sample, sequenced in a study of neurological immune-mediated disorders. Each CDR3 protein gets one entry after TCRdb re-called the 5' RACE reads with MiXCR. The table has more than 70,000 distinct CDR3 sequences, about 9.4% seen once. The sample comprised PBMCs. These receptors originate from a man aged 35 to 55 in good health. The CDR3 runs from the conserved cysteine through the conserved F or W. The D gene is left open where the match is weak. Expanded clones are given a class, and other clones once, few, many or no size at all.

CDR3nt: TGTGCCATCGCTGGGTCCGGGGGCGGGGAGCTGTTTTTT
CDR3aa: CAIAGSGGGELFF
abundance: .
v_gene: TRBV10-3
d_gene: .
j_gene: TRBJ2-2

CDR3nt: TGTGCCACCCTAGCGGGGGCGAACACCGGGGAGCTGTTTTTT
CDR3aa: CATLAGANTGELFF
abundance: many
v_gene: TRBV2
d_gene: TRBD2
j_gene: TRBJ2-2

CDR3nt: TGCGCCAGCAGCTTGGGAGTCAATCGGTACGAGCAGTACTTC
CDR3aa: CASSLGVNRYEQYF
abundance: many
v_gene: TRBV5-1
d_gene: .
j_gene: TRBJ2-7

CDR3nt: TGCGCCAGCAGCTTCCAGGGAGGCACAGATACGCAGTATTTT
CDR3aa: CASSFQGGTDTQYF
abundance: many
v_gene: TRBV5-1
d_gene: .
j_gene: TRBJ2-3

CDR3nt: TGCGCCAGCAGCTGGAGACAGCTCCAAGAGACCCAGTACTTC
CDR3aa: CASSWRQLQETQYF
abundance: many
v_gene: TRBV5-1
d_gene: .
j_gene: TRBJ2-5

CDR3nt: TGTGCCAGCTCACCCCCGGGGATAGCGGAATATAACGAGCAGTACTTC
CDR3aa: CASSPPGIAEYNEQYF
abundance: .
v_gene: TRBV18
d_gene: .
j_gene: TRBJ2-7

CDR3nt: TGTGCCAGCAGCAAGGAATCCGGACTACTCCAGTATTTT
CDR3aa: CASSKESGLLQYF
abundance: many
v_gene: TRBV7-6
d_gene: .
j_gene: TRBJ2-3

CDR3nt: TGTGCCAGCAGCGCGGGACAGGGACATCAGCCCCAGCATTTT
CDR3aa: CASSAGQGHQPQHF
abundance: many
v_gene: TRBV9
d_gene: TRBD1
j_gene: TRBJ1-5

CDR3nt: TGCGCCAGCAGCTTGGGGACAGTAGAAGACTATGGCTACACCTTC
CDR3aa: CASSLGTVEDYGYTF
abundance: many
v_gene: TRBV5-1
d_gene: .
j_gene: TRBJ1-2

CDR3nt: TGTGCCAGCAGCCTCCGGACAGGGACTGGGGCCAACGTCCTGACTTTC
CDR3aa: CASSLRTGTGANVLTF
abundance: .
v_gene: TRBV3-1
d_gene: TRBD1
j_gene: TRBJ2-6

CDR3nt: TGTGCCAGCAGCTCCTTAGCGGGGGCTGGGGCCAACGTCCTGACTTTC
CDR3aa: CASSSLAGAGANVLTF
abundance: many
v_gene: TRBV7-9
d_gene: TRBD2
j_gene: TRBJ2-6

CDR3nt: TGTGCCAGCAGCTTAGAGTCTGGGACTGAAGCTTTCTTT
CDR3aa: CASSLESGTEAFF
abundance: many
v_gene: TRBV7-2
d_gene: .
j_gene: TRBJ1-1

CDR3nt: TGTGCCAGCAGCTCTAGACAGGGGGGCGAGACAGATACGCAGTATTTT
CDR3aa: CASSSRQGGETDTQYF
abundance: many
v_gene: TRBV7-2
d_gene: TRBD1
j_gene: TRBJ2-3

CDR3nt: TGCAGCGTTGAGAGAGTAGCGGGATACAATGAGCAGTTCTTC
CDR3aa: CSVERVAGYNEQFF
abundance: many
v_gene: TRBV29-1
d_gene: TRBD2
j_gene: TRBJ2-1

CDR3nt: TGTGCCAGCAGGTCACAGGGGGTTTCGTACTTC
CDR3aa: CASRSQGVSYF
abundance: .
v_gene: TRBV7-9
d_gene: TRBD1
j_gene: TRBJ2-7

CDR3nt: TGTGCCAGCAGTCCGCTATGGACAGGAATTAATGAAAAACTGTTTTTT
CDR3aa: CASSPLWTGINEKLFF
abundance: many
v_gene: TRBV27
d_gene: TRBD1
j_gene: TRBJ1-4

CDR3nt: TGTGCCACCAGCAGAGTAGGAGAGGGCTATGGCTACACCTTC
CDR3aa: CATSRVGEGYGYTF
abundance: many
v_gene: TRBV15
d_gene: .
j_gene: TRBJ1-2

CDR3nt: TGTGCCAGCAGCCCGGGACGGTTGAACACCGGGGAGCTGTTTTTT
CDR3aa: CASSPGRLNTGELFF
abundance: many
v_gene: TRBV7-3
d_gene: .
j_gene: TRBJ2-2

CDR3nt: TGTGCCAGCAGCTTAGGTCGTGGTCTGAATTCACCCCTCCACTTT
CDR3aa: CASSLGRGLNSPLHF
abundance: many
v_gene: TRBV7-3
d_gene: .
j_gene: TRBJ1-6

CDR3nt: TGTGCCAGCAGTTACCGGTTAGGGGATAATGAGCAGTTCTTC
CDR3aa: CASSYRLGDNEQFF
abundance: once
v_gene: TRBV6-6
d_gene: .
j_gene: TRBJ2-1

CDR3nt: TGTGCCAGCAGCTCCAGGGGGCAGGCTGAAGCTTTCTTT
CDR3aa: CASSSRGQAEAFF
abundance: many
v_gene: TRBV11-2
d_gene: TRBD1
j_gene: TRBJ1-1

CDR3nt: TGTGCCAGCGCCTCCAGTGGAAATCAGCCCCAGCATTTT
CDR3aa: CASASSGNQPQHF
abundance: few
v_gene: TRBV7-2
d_gene: .
j_gene: TRBJ1-5

CDR3nt: TGTGCCAGCAGCTTATACCAGGGTAGCACAGATACGCAGTATTTT
CDR3aa: CASSLYQGSTDTQYF
abundance: many
v_gene: TRBV7-2
d_gene: .
j_gene: TRBJ2-3

CDR3nt: TGTGCCAGCAGTTACGTGAAGGGGGGGACCCAGTACTTC
CDR3aa: CASSYVKGGTQYF
abundance: many
v_gene: TRBV6-5
d_gene: .
j_gene: TRBJ2-5

CDR3nt: TGCAGTGCTAGAGCAAGCGGGCGAAAAGGGGGGCAGTACTTC
CDR3aa: CSARASGRKGGQYF
abundance: many
v_gene: TRBV20-1
d_gene: .
j_gene: TRBJ2-7

CDR3nt: TGCAGCGTTGAAAGGGCAGGGCAGAACTATGGCTACACCTTC
CDR3aa: CSVERAGQNYGYTF
abundance: few
v_gene: TRBV29-1
d_gene: .
j_gene: TRBJ1-2

CDR3nt: TGTGCCAGCAGCCCCCGTCTTTCCTCCGGGACAGGGGTATACGAGCAGTACTTC
CDR3aa: CASSPRLSSGTGVYEQYF
abundance: many
v_gene: TRBV9
d_gene: TRBD1
j_gene: TRBJ2-7

CDR3nt: TGTGCCAGCAGCAGAGATGGTGGGGGCACGGATCAGCCCCAGCATTTT
CDR3aa: CASSRDGGGTDQPQHF
abundance: many
v_gene: TRBV9
d_gene: .
j_gene: TRBJ1-5

CDR3nt: TGTGCCAGCTCACCCGGTCAGATTAGTGAGCAGTACTTC
CDR3aa: CASSPGQISEQYF
abundance: many
v_gene: TRBV18
d_gene: .
j_gene: TRBJ2-7